These 23 T cell receptor beta chains originate from one sample sequenced in a study of shared clonotypes between healthy human individuals. Method: immunoSEQ multiplex PCR; TCRdb's copy keeps in-frame clones and lacks some. The repertoire holds some 530,000 clones, with over 70% as singletons. The sample consisted of PBMCs. These receptors originate from a woman in her thirties or forties in good health. Some clones in this sample may be carry-over from other donors' samples.

Remarks on this clone: The junction does not match germline at one end; this may be a read error. The chain employs TRBV5-1 and TRBJ1-3; maybe TRBD1 (5 bases). Germline lookup yields CDR1 SGHRS and CDR2 YFSETQ. This CDR3 region has 14 residues. CDR3 DNA sequence: TGTGCCAGCAGAACGTGGGGACGTGGAAACACCATATATTTT. Its protein is CASRTWGRGNTIYF.

As regards this clone: A far larger clone is one base from this, pointing to a likely read error. The same CDR3 is also encoded by other DNA sequences in this sample. The chain couples TRBV28 to TRBJ1-2; TRBD1 might be the D (5 bases). The CDR3 has 12 residues. V was cut by 5 bases and J by 7 bases, with 11 bases left in between. Germline CDR1 is MDHEN and CDR2 is SYDVKM. The CDR3 sequence: CASSLLGVGYTF. CDR3 bases: TGTGCCAGCAGTCTACTAGGGGTTGGCTACACCTTC.

The chain recombines TRBV4-1 with TRBJ2-1; maybe TRBD2 (5 bases). The CDR3 runs 13 residues. Trimming stripped 0 bases from V and 15 bases from J, with 15 bases between. Germline-derived CDR1 and CDR2 are MGHRA and YSYEKL. CDR3 DNA: TGCGCCAGCAGCCAAGATAGAGGGCAGTCGGCGTTCTTC. Its protein product is CASSQDRGQSAFF.

This clone was seen a single time. The J gene is TRBJ2-7, the V gene TRBV28; D gene uncertain. The germline gives CDR1 MDHEN, CDR2 SYDVKM. Trimming left V 6 bases short and J 6 bases short, with 21 bases between. The CDR3 runs to 15 residues. The CDR3 reads CASSPLLLRPSEQYF. The CDR3 nucleotides are TGTGCCAGCAGCCCGCTACTCTTACGACCTTCCGAGCAGTACTTC.

This chain links TRBV7-9 with TRBJ2-5; D is possibly TRBD2 (7 bases). Trimming took off 8 bases at V and 1 base at J, with 23 bases between the two ends. CDR1 is SEHNR and CDR2 is FQNEAQ in the germline V gene (reference sequence). The CDR3 is 17 residues long. CDR3 nucleotide sequence: TGTGCCAGCGGGCCCGGGGGGCAAGGATTCGGCCAAGAGACCCAGTACTTC. This sequence encodes CASGPGGQGFGQETQYF.

V and J are TRBV2 and TRBJ2-2; 10 nucleotides line up with TRBD1. The CDR3 runs 14 residues. Germline trimming cut 7 bases from V and 4 bases from J; bases unmatched to any gene: 3. In germline, CDR1 is SNHLY, CDR2 FYNNEI. The CDR3 protein is CASMRDRGTGELFF. CDR3 nucleotide sequence: TGTGCCAGCATGCGGGACAGGGGCACCGGGGAGCTGTTTTTT.

The chain recombines TRBV20-1 with TRBJ1-2, with unresolved D. The CDR3 covers 10 residues. The germline V gene encodes CDR1 DFQATT and CDR2 SNEGSKA (reference sequence). The CDR3 region is CSVTNYGYTF. DNA of the CDR3: TGCAGCGTAACTAACTATGGCTACACCTTC.

In nucleotides, the CDR3 is TGTGCCTGGAGTGCCGGGACGGCCGAGCATGAAGCTTTCTTT. It codes for CAWSAGTAEHEAFF. V and J are TRBV30 and TRBJ1-1; tentative D call: TRBD1 (5 bases). Trimming took off 1 base at V and 7 bases at J, with 16 bases between the two ends. CDR1 is GTSNPN, CDR2 SVGIG, per germline (reference sequence). This CDR3 contains 14 residues. The whole variable domain, remainder taken from reference TRBV30 and TRBJ1-1, is SQTIHQWPATLVQPVGSPLSLECTVEGTSNPNLYWYRQAAGRGLQLLFYSVGIGQISSEVPQNLSASRPQDRQFILSSKKLLLSDSGFYLCAWSAGTAEHEAFFGQGTRLTVV.

The V gene is TRBV6-1, the J gene TRBJ2-3; 12 bases are a match to TRBD2. The CDR3 loop spans 16 amino acids. The ends lost 4 bases at V and 2 bases at J; junction bases unmatched: 4. Germline-derived CDR1 and CDR2 are MNHNS and SASEGT. This chain's CDR3 is CASSVGLAGFTDTQYF. CDR3 DNA: TGTGCCAGCAGTGTTGGACTAGCGGGATTCACAGATACGCAGTATTTT.

The chain joins TRBV6-1 to TRBJ2-5; D may be TRBD1 or TRBD2 (6 bases each). This CDR3 comprises 15 residues. V shed 8 bases and J shed 1 base, with 17 bases lying between them. Looked up from germline, CDR1 is MNHNS and CDR2 is SASEGT. The chain's CDR3 is CASGEGGTPQETQYF. The CDR3 nucleotides are TGTGCCAGCGGCGAGGGGGGAACGCCCCAAGAGACCCAGTACTTC.

The chain's CDR3 is CASSLTGTAYGYTF. CDR3 nucleotide sequence: TGTGCCAGCAGCTTGACCGGGACGGCTTATGGCTACACCTTC. The V gene is TRBV5-4, the J gene TRBJ1-2, with a weak D call TRBD1 (5 bases). CDR1 is SGHNT and CDR2 is YYREEE in the germline V gene (reference sequence). The CDR3 totals 14 residues. Trimming left V 1 base short and J 5 bases short, with 12 bases between. Filled out from reference TRBV5-4 and TRBJ1-2, the complete variable domain reads ETGVTQSPTHLIKTRGQQVTLRCSSQSGHNTVSWYQQALGQGPQFIFQYYREEENGRGNFPPRFSGLQFPNYSSELNVNALELDDSALYLCASSLTGTAYGYTFGSGTRLTVV.

Worth noting for this clone: The conserved phenylalanine or tryptophan normally closing the CDR3 is absent here, so this likely arose from a read error. The gene calls are TRBV5-6 and TRBJ1-3, with D unresolved. CDR1 and CDR2 from the germline V gene are SGHDT and YYEEEE. Trimming took off 4 bases at V and 8 bases at J, with 16 bases between the two ends. This CDR3 is built from 14 residues. The CDR3 DNA reads TGTGCCAGCAGCCGGACCCAAACGGGAGACACCATATATCTT. Protein: CASSRTQTGDTIYL.

The chain joins TRBV28 to TRBJ1-2, with D tentatively TRBD1 (5 bases). This CDR3 has 14 amino acids. Per the germline V gene, CDR1 is MDHEN and CDR2 is SYDVKM. V was pared by 5 bases and J by 7 bases, with 17 bases between. The CDR3 region is CASSPPGRHLGYTF. As DNA, the CDR3 is TGTGCCAGCAGTCCGCCGGGACGGCATCTTGGCTACACCTTC.

The V gene is TRBV5-1, the J gene TRBJ2-2; D unclear. The CDR3 runs 13 residues. V was shortened by 0 bases and J by 4 bases, with 4 bases between the two germline ends. Germline CDR1 is SGHRS and CDR2 is YFSETQ. This chain's CDR3 is CASSLVPTGELFF. DNA for the CDR3: TGCGCCAGCAGCTTGGTGCCCACCGGGGAGCTGTTTTTT. Complete variable domain (other parts from reference TRBV5-1 and TRBJ2-2): KAGVTQTPRYLIKTRGQQVTLSCSPISGHRSVSWYQQTPGQGLQFLFEYFSETQRNKGNFPGRFSGRQFSNSRSEMNVSTLELGDSALYLCASSLVPTGELFFGEGSRLTVL.

The chain is built from TRBV7-2 and TRBJ2-7, with TRBD1 matching 7 bases. This CDR3 region has 14 residues. Germline CDR1 is SGHTA and CDR2 is FQGNSA. V lost 5 bases and J lost 2; bases outside the gene matches: 6. Here the CDR3 DNA reads TGTGCCAGCAGCGCGGACAGGAACACCTACGAGCAGTACTTC. It translates to CASSADRNTYEQYF. Looking up the rest from reference TRBV7-2 and TRBJ2-7 gives the full variable domain: GAGVSQSPSNKVTEKGKDVELRCDPISGHTALYWYRQSLGQGLEFLIYFQGNSAPDKSGLPSDRFSAERTGGSVSTLTIQRTQQEDSAVYLCASSADRNTYEQYFGPGTRLTVT.

The rearrangement uses TRBV19 and TRBJ1-1, with D unresolved. The CDR3 runs to 14 residues. Looked up from germline, CDR1 is LNHDA and CDR2 is SQIVND (reference sequence). The ends were cut back, 3 bases at V and 4 bases at J, with 12 bases in the middle. The CDR3 loop is CASSISSVATEAFF. The CDR3 DNA reads as TGTGCCAGTAGTATTAGCAGTGTGGCCACTGAAGCTTTCTTT.

This clone was seen only a few times. The chain couples TRBV7-2 to TRBJ1-1, with 7 bases fitting TRBD1. J was trimmed by 1 base and V by 5 bases; bases with no gene match: 7. Looked up from germline, CDR1 is SGHTA and CDR2 is FQGNSA. This CDR3 has 15 amino acids. CDR3 DNA sequence: TGTGCCAGCAGCCCCTTCCGGGACAGGAACACTGAAGCTTTCTTT. The encoded protein is CASSPFRDRNTEAFF.

The chain couples TRBV30 to TRBJ1-4; TRBD1 might be the D (6 bases). From germline, CDR1 is GTSNPN and CDR2 SVGIG (reference sequence). The V and J ends lost 5 bases and 3 bases respectively, with 13 bases between them. This CDR3 is 14 amino acids long. The CDR3 loop reads CAWGEQGANEKLFF. The CDR3 DNA is TGTGCCTGGGGGGAACAGGGTGCTAATGAAAAACTGTTTTTT.

In the case of this clone: A single base separates this from a much larger clone, so it may be a read error. The sample contains more than one DNA sequence encoding this CDR3. This chain joins TRBV30 and TRBJ1-2, with D hard to call. There are 12 residues in the CDR3. Trimming shortened V by 3 bases and J by 2 bases, and 7 bases separated the two germline ends. Germline V gene lookup returns CDR1 GTSNPN and CDR2 SVGIG (reference sequence). CDR3 DNA sequence: TGTGCCTGGAGCGATGGAAACTATGGCTACACCTTC. This gives the protein CAWSDGNYGYTF.

This rearrangement joins TRBV5-1 to TRBJ2-5, with TRBD2 as a possible D gene (7 bases). The CDR3 is 15 residues long. The germline V gene encodes CDR1 SGHRS and CDR2 YFSETQ. V dropped 5 bases and J dropped 1 base, with 15 bases sitting between them. CDR3 sequence: CASRQQGGGQETQYF. The DNA for the CDR3 is TGCGCCAGCAGGCAACAGGGAGGGGGCCAAGAGACCCAGTACTTC.

The V and J genes are TRBV15 and TRBJ2-7; D possibly corresponds to TRBD1 (6 bases). The CDR3 spans 16 residues. CDR1 is LNHNV and CDR2 is YYDKDF in the germline V gene (reference sequence). Trimming removed 5 bases from V and 0 bases from J, with 17 bases in between. This chain's CDR3 is CATSPASGDTSYEQYF. CDR3 nucleotides: TGTGCCACCAGCCCTGCGTCTGGGGACACCTCCTACGAGCAGTACTTC.

The V gene is TRBV7-2, the J gene TRBJ2-5, with a tentative D call TRBD1 (6 bases). Trimming removed 7 bases at V and 5 bases at J, with 14 bases between. This CDR3 is built from 13 residues. Germline values: CDR1 SGHTA, CDR2 FQGNSA. The CDR3 DNA follows: TGTGCCAGCACCTCCGTTAGGGGGGAGACCCAGTACTTC. Its translation is CASTSVRGETQYF.

V is TRBV5-1 and J is TRBJ2-2; TRBD2 matches at 9 bases. The germline gives CDR1 SGHRS, CDR2 YFSETQ. V was pared by 4 bases and J by 4 bases, with 5 bases of the junction left unmatched. This CDR3 has 15 amino acids. CDR3 nucleotide sequence: TGCGCCAGCAGCCCTAGCGGGACGGGCACCGGGGAGCTGTTTTTT. Translation: CASSPSGTGTGELFF.